A selection of T cell receptor beta chains follows, all from one sample in a study of T cell clones after liver transplantation. Clones were sequenced by immunoSEQ multiplex PCR, and TCRdb holds only the in-frame ones, with some missing. The table records fewer than 65,000 clones, 60% to 80% of them present only once. Sequenced material: CD4+ T cells from blood, taken at the 22-month timepoint. These receptors were collected from a human patient who received a liver transplant. Some T cells may be transferred from the graft donor. Both conserved end residues are part of each CDR3. The order of the fields is CDR3 DNA, CDR3 protein, clone size, D gene, J gene, V gene, CDR3 length. The D gene is left open where the match is weak. Not every row has a clone size; where given, it reads once, few, many or a size class.

cdr3_nt: TGCGCCAGCAGCCACCCTACGGAGACCCAGTACTTC; cdr3_aa: CASSHPTETQYF; clone_size: -; d_call: -; j_call: TRBJ2-5; v_call: TRBV5-1; cdr3_length: 12
cdr3_nt: TGTGCCAGCAGTGAACGAGGGGCGCGTTCACCCCTCCACTTT; cdr3_aa: CASSERGARSPLHF; clone_size: -; d_call: -; j_call: TRBJ1-6; v_call: TRBV2; cdr3_length: 14
cdr3_nt: TGTGCCAGCAGTGAAAGCGGGGGGAGGCGTGAGCAGTTCTTC; cdr3_aa: CASSESGGRREQFF; clone_size: -; d_call: TRBD2; j_call: TRBJ2-1; v_call: TRBV6-5; cdr3_length: 14
cdr3_nt: TGTGCCAGCTCACCTTATAATCGGGGGAACACTGAAGCTTTCTTT; cdr3_aa: CASSPYNRGNTEAFF; clone_size: -; d_call: -; j_call: TRBJ1-1; v_call: TRBV18; cdr3_length: 15
cdr3_nt: TGTGCCTCAGGGGTAGAGGGTTTGTATGGCTACACCTTC; cdr3_aa: CASGVEGLYGYTF; clone_size: -; d_call: -; j_call: TRBJ1-2; v_call: TRBV30; cdr3_length: 13
cdr3_nt: TGTGCCAGCTCGTTGGGAGTGACTGAAGCTTTCTTT; cdr3_aa: CASSLGVTEAFF; clone_size: -; d_call: -; j_call: TRBJ1-1; v_call: TRBV2; cdr3_length: 12
cdr3_nt: TGTGCCAGCAGCTTAGCCAGGGTGGACATTCAGTACTTC; cdr3_aa: CASSLARVDIQYF; clone_size: -; d_call: -; j_call: TRBJ2-4; v_call: TRBV7-2; cdr3_length: 13
cdr3_nt: TGTGCCAGCAGTCCTATCGGACAGGGGGGAGGCTACACCTTC; cdr3_aa: CASSPIGQGGGYTF; clone_size: -; d_call: TRBD1; j_call: TRBJ1-2; v_call: TRBV6-1; cdr3_length: 14
cdr3_nt: TGTGCCAGCAGCCCGACACCCCCCGGCTCACCCCTCCACTTT; cdr3_aa: CASSPTPPGSPLHF; clone_size: few; d_call: -; j_call: TRBJ1-6; v_call: TRBV7-9; cdr3_length: 14
cdr3_nt: TGTGCCAGCAGAGAAATGACACCGGTCAACTATGGCTACACCTTC; cdr3_aa: CASREMTPVNYGYTF; clone_size: -; d_call: -; j_call: TRBJ1-2; v_call: TRBV6-1; cdr3_length: 15
cdr3_nt: TGTGCCAGCAGGTGGGCCCCGGCGGGTGAAGCTTTCTTT; cdr3_aa: CASRWAPAGEAFF; clone_size: -; d_call: -; j_call: TRBJ1-1; v_call: TRBV27; cdr3_length: 13
cdr3_nt: TGTGCCACCCTTGAGAGGCGAGAGCAGTACTTC; cdr3_aa: CATLERREQYF; clone_size: few; d_call: -; j_call: TRBJ2-7; v_call: TRBV25-1; cdr3_length: 11
cdr3_nt: TGTGCCATCAGTGAGGGGGGCCACGTCGAGCAGTACTTC; cdr3_aa: CAISEGGHVEQYF; clone_size: -; d_call: -; j_call: TRBJ2-7; v_call: TRBV10-3; cdr3_length: 13
cdr3_nt: TGCGCCAGCAGCCAAGCTGGGGGAAACACCATATATTTT; cdr3_aa: CASSQAGGNTIYF; clone_size: -; d_call: -; j_call: TRBJ1-3; v_call: TRBV4-1; cdr3_length: 13
cdr3_nt: TGTGCCAGCAGTAAGGGACAGGGGGATTCACCCCTCCACTTT; cdr3_aa: CASSKGQGDSPLHF; clone_size: -; d_call: TRBD1; j_call: TRBJ1-6; v_call: TRBV27; cdr3_length: 14
cdr3_nt: TGTGCCAGCAGCTTAGCCAGGGAGGGTGAAAAACTGTTTTTT; cdr3_aa: CASSLAREGEKLFF; clone_size: -; d_call: -; j_call: TRBJ1-4; v_call: TRBV7-9; cdr3_length: 14
cdr3_nt: TGTGCCTGGAGTGTCGGGCTAGCAGGGGAGACCCAGTACTTC; cdr3_aa: CAWSVGLAGETQYF; clone_size: -; d_call: -; j_call: TRBJ2-5; v_call: TRBV30; cdr3_length: 14
cdr3_nt: TGCGCCAGCAGCCAAGGGCTTTCCGGGACAGGCTACGAGCAGTACTTC; cdr3_aa: CASSQGLSGTGYEQYF; clone_size: -; d_call: TRBD1; j_call: TRBJ2-7; v_call: TRBV4-1; cdr3_length: 16
cdr3_nt: TGTGCCAGCAGCCTGGACAGGGGCCTGAGCTCTGGAAACACCATATATTTT; cdr3_aa: CASSLDRGLSSGNTIYF; clone_size: -; d_call: TRBD1; j_call: TRBJ1-3; v_call: TRBV5-5; cdr3_length: 17
cdr3_nt: TGTGCCAGCAGCCTCCTCCAGGGACAGATTAATGAAAAACTGTTTTTT; cdr3_aa: CASSLLQGQINEKLFF; clone_size: -; d_call: TRBD1; j_call: TRBJ1-4; v_call: TRBV28; cdr3_length: 16
cdr3_nt: TGCGCCAGCAAAGAGTATTACACCGGGGAGCTGTTTTTT; cdr3_aa: CASKEYYTGELFF; clone_size: -; d_call: -; j_call: TRBJ2-2; v_call: TRBV5-1; cdr3_length: 13
cdr3_nt: TGTGCCAGCTCGGCTGAAAACACCATATATTTT; cdr3_aa: CASSAENTIYF; clone_size: -; d_call: -; j_call: TRBJ1-3; v_call: TRBV18; cdr3_length: 11
cdr3_nt: TGTGCCAGCAGTTACTCGAGCCAGCTCCAAGAGACCCAGTACTTC; cdr3_aa: CASSYSSQLQETQYF; clone_size: once; d_call: -; j_call: TRBJ2-5; v_call: TRBV6-6; cdr3_length: 15
cdr3_nt: TGTGCCAGCAGCTTTACGGGGGGCCTGGATACGCAGTATTTT; cdr3_aa: CASSFTGGLDTQYF; clone_size: -; d_call: -; j_call: TRBJ2-3; v_call: TRBV7-9; cdr3_length: 14
cdr3_nt: TGTGCCAGCAGCAAGGGACAGCGCGTATACGAGCAGTACTTC; cdr3_aa: CASSKGQRVYEQYF; clone_size: -; d_call: TRBD1; j_call: TRBJ2-7; v_call: TRBV7-2; cdr3_length: 14
cdr3_nt: TGTGCCAGCAGCAGGGGGCATGGGACTGAAGCTTTCTTT; cdr3_aa: CASSRGHGTEAFF; clone_size: -; d_call: TRBD1; j_call: TRBJ1-1; v_call: TRBV7-2; cdr3_length: 13
cdr3_nt: TGTGCCAGCAGTCCCATTTTGGGTATTTCCTACAATGAGCAGTTCTTC; cdr3_aa: CASSPILGISYNEQFF; clone_size: few; d_call: -; j_call: TRBJ2-1; v_call: TRBV28; cdr3_length: 16
cdr3_nt: TGTGCCAGCAGTTGGGCAGGAGCTAACTATGGCTACACCTTC; cdr3_aa: CASSWAGANYGYTF; clone_size: -; d_call: -; j_call: TRBJ1-2; v_call: TRBV27; cdr3_length: 14
cdr3_nt: TGTGCCAGCAGCTTTCTCACGGCTTCCTCTGGGGCCAACGTCCTGACTTTC; cdr3_aa: CASSFLTASSGANVLTF; clone_size: -; d_call: -; j_call: TRBJ2-6; v_call: TRBV5-6; cdr3_length: 17
cdr3_nt: TGTGCCAGCAGCGAGACAGGGTCCCAGCCCCAGCATTTT; cdr3_aa: CASSETGSQPQHF; clone_size: few; d_call: TRBD1; j_call: TRBJ1-5; v_call: TRBV11-1; cdr3_length: 13
cdr3_nt: TGTGCCAGCATCGGACAGGGGAATTCACCCCTCCACTTT; cdr3_aa: CASIGQGNSPLHF; clone_size: -; d_call: TRBD1; j_call: TRBJ1-6; v_call: TRBV28; cdr3_length: 13
cdr3_nt: TGTGCCAGCAGCAAAGGGGGTAGCGGGGGTACAGATACGCAGTATTTT; cdr3_aa: CASSKGGSGGTDTQYF; clone_size: -; d_call: TRBD2; j_call: TRBJ2-3; v_call: TRBV7-9; cdr3_length: 16
cdr3_nt: TGTGCCAGCAGTGTAGAGGACAGGGGGAGTCAGCCCCAGCATTTT; cdr3_aa: CASSVEDRGSQPQHF; clone_size: many; d_call: TRBD1; j_call: TRBJ1-5; v_call: TRBV6-1; cdr3_length: 15
cdr3_nt: TGTGCCAGCAGCGCGGGGGACAGTTACCAAGAGACCCAGTACTTC; cdr3_aa: CASSAGDSYQETQYF; clone_size: -; d_call: -; j_call: TRBJ2-5; v_call: TRBV7-2; cdr3_length: 15
cdr3_nt: TGTGCCAGCAGTTCGAGAAGGGGGGGGCACACAGATACGCAGTATTTT; cdr3_aa: CASSSRRGGHTDTQYF; clone_size: -; d_call: -; j_call: TRBJ2-3; v_call: TRBV6-5; cdr3_length: 16
cdr3_nt: TGTGCCAGCAGTCAAGAGTTCCAGGGTGGCTACACCTTC; cdr3_aa: CASSQEFQGGYTF; clone_size: -; d_call: -; j_call: TRBJ1-2; v_call: TRBV6-5; cdr3_length: 13
cdr3_nt: TGTGCCAGCAGCTTCGGGACTAGCGGCCCCTACAATGAGCAGTTCTTC; cdr3_aa: CASSFGTSGPYNEQFF; clone_size: -; d_call: TRBD2; j_call: TRBJ2-1; v_call: TRBV7-9; cdr3_length: 16
cdr3_nt: TGTGCCAGCAAAGACAGGGTCAAAGAGACCCAGTACTTC; cdr3_aa: CASKDRVKETQYF; clone_size: -; d_call: TRBD1; j_call: TRBJ2-5; v_call: TRBV6-1; cdr3_length: 13
cdr3_nt: TGTGCCAGCAGCTTAATCCGGGACAGGAACACTGAAGCTTTCTTT; cdr3_aa: CASSLIRDRNTEAFF; clone_size: -; d_call: TRBD1; j_call: TRBJ1-1; v_call: TRBV7-8; cdr3_length: 15
cdr3_nt: TGCAGCACCGAGGGACACCTACCCGGAGCTTTCTTT; cdr3_aa: CSTEGHLPGAFF; clone_size: few; d_call: -; j_call: TRBJ1-1; v_call: TRBV29-1; cdr3_length: 12
cdr3_nt: TGCAGCGTTGCGGGACAGATGGATGAAAAACTGTTTTTT; cdr3_aa: CSVAGQMDEKLFF; clone_size: -; d_call: TRBD1; j_call: TRBJ1-4; v_call: TRBV29-1; cdr3_length: 13
cdr3_nt: TGTGCCAGCAGAATAATGGGCGTACAGGGGAATGGCTACACCTTC; cdr3_aa: CASRIMGVQGNGYTF; clone_size: -; d_call: TRBD1; j_call: TRBJ1-2; v_call: TRBV6-1; cdr3_length: 15
cdr3_nt: TGTGCCAGCAGCCCTATCGGAAGGGCGAGTTCTGACTACGAGCAGTACTTC; cdr3_aa: CASSPIGRASSDYEQYF; clone_size: few; d_call: -; j_call: TRBJ2-7; v_call: TRBV27; cdr3_length: 17
cdr3_nt: TGTGCCAGCAGCGTAGCTACAGGGGCGAACACTGAAGCTTTCTTT; cdr3_aa: CASSVATGANTEAFF; clone_size: -; d_call: TRBD1; j_call: TRBJ1-1; v_call: TRBV9; cdr3_length: 15
cdr3_nt: TGCGCCAGCAGCTTGTTTATGGGGGAGGGCACTGAAGCTTTCTTT; cdr3_aa: CASSLFMGEGTEAFF; clone_size: -; d_call: -; j_call: TRBJ1-1; v_call: TRBV5-1; cdr3_length: 15
cdr3_nt: TGTGCCAGCAGTGAACAGGGGGGCCCAGATACGCAGTATTTT; cdr3_aa: CASSEQGGPDTQYF; clone_size: -; d_call: -; j_call: TRBJ2-3; v_call: TRBV6-1; cdr3_length: 14
cdr3_nt: TGTGCCTGGAGTGTAAACCCCGCGGGCTATGGCTACACCTTC; cdr3_aa: CAWSVNPAGYGYTF; clone_size: -; d_call: -; j_call: TRBJ1-2; v_call: TRBV30; cdr3_length: 14
cdr3_nt: TGTGCCAGCAGCGTAGATGGGGGTAAGCGTACGCAGTATTTT; cdr3_aa: CASSVDGGKRTQYF; clone_size: -; d_call: -; j_call: TRBJ2-3; v_call: TRBV9; cdr3_length: 14
cdr3_nt: TGTGCCAGCAGCGTAGTTACAGGGCTGAACACTGAAGCTTTCTTT; cdr3_aa: CASSVVTGLNTEAFF; clone_size: -; d_call: -; j_call: TRBJ1-1; v_call: TRBV9; cdr3_length: 15
cdr3_nt: TGTGCCAGCAGGCGACCGGGACAGGGTTTCTATGGCTACACCTTC; cdr3_aa: CASRRPGQGFYGYTF; clone_size: -; d_call: TRBD1; j_call: TRBJ1-2; v_call: TRBV5-6; cdr3_length: 15
cdr3_nt: TGTGCCAGCAGTCGGGACGGGGCCTACGAGCAGTACTTC; cdr3_aa: CASSRDGAYEQYF; clone_size: -; d_call: -; j_call: TRBJ2-7; v_call: TRBV6-5; cdr3_length: 13
cdr3_nt: TGCGCCAGCAGCCAAGTCTCGCTAGGGGGCGCAAACTATGGCTACACCTTC; cdr3_aa: CASSQVSLGGANYGYTF; clone_size: few; d_call: TRBD1; j_call: TRBJ1-2; v_call: TRBV4-1; cdr3_length: 17
cdr3_nt: TGTGCCAGCACCCCAAGGATCATATCCTACGAGCAGTACTTC; cdr3_aa: CASTPRIISYEQYF; clone_size: -; d_call: -; j_call: TRBJ2-7; v_call: TRBV6-5; cdr3_length: 14
cdr3_nt: TGTGCCAGCAGCCGAACAGGTACCACTGAAGCTTTCTTT; cdr3_aa: CASSRTGTTEAFF; clone_size: -; d_call: -; j_call: TRBJ1-1; v_call: TRBV6-1; cdr3_length: 13
cdr3_nt: TGCGCCAGCAGCCTCCTGGGGCTTGGGACAGATACGCAGTATTTT; cdr3_aa: CASSLLGLGTDTQYF; clone_size: -; d_call: -; j_call: TRBJ2-3; v_call: TRBV5-1; cdr3_length: 15
cdr3_nt: TGTGCCAGCAGCGTACGAAACTCTGGGGCCAACGTCCTGACTTTC; cdr3_aa: CASSVRNSGANVLTF; clone_size: -; d_call: -; j_call: TRBJ2-6; v_call: TRBV9; cdr3_length: 15
cdr3_nt: TGTGCCAGCAGCTCGACCTACGAGCAGTACTTC; cdr3_aa: CASSSTYEQYF; clone_size: -; d_call: -; j_call: TRBJ2-7; v_call: TRBV5-5; cdr3_length: 11